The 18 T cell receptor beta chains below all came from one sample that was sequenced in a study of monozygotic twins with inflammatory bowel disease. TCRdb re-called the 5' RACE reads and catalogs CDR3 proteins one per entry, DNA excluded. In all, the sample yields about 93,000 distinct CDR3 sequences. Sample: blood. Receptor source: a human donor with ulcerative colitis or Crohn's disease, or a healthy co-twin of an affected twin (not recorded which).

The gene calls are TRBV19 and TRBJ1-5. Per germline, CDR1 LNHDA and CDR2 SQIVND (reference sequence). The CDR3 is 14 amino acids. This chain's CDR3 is CASSIWDSDQPQHF.

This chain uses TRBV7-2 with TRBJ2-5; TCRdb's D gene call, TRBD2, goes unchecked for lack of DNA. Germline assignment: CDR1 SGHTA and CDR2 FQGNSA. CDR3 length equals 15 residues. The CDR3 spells CASSPTPLGKETQYF.

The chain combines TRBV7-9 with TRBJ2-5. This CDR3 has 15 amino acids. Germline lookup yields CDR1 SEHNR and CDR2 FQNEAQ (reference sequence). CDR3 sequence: CASSLARTYQETQYF. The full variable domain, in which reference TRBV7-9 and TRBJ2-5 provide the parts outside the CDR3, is DTGVSQNPRHKITKRGQNVTFRCDPISEHNRLYWYRQTLGQGPEFLTYFQNEAQLEKSRLLSDRFSAERPKGSFSTLEIQRTEQGDSAMYLCASSLARTYQETQYFGPGTRLLVL.

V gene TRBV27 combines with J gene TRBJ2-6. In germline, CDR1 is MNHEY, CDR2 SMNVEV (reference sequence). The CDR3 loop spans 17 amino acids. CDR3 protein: CASSLFAGSSGANVLTF.

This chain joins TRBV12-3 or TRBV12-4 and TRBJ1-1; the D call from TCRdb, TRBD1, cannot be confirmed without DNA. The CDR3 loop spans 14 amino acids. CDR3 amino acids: CASSLTGTNTEAFF.

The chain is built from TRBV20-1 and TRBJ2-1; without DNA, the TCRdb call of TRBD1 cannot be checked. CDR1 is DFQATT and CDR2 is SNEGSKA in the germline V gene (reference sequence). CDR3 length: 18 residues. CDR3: CSARDAALSLISYNEQFF.

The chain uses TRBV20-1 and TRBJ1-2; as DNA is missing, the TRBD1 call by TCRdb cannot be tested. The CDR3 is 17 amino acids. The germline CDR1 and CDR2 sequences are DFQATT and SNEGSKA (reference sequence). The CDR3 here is CSASNPGGTPREHGYTF.

CDR3 sequence reads: CASSLSGWDTEAFF. The genes are TRBV7-9 and TRBJ1-1. The germline V gene encodes CDR1 SEHNR and CDR2 FQNEAQ (reference sequence). The CDR3 consists of 14 residues.

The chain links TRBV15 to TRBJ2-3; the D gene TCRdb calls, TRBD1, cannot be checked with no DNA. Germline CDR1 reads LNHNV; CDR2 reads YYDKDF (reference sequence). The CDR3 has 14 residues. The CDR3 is CATSRDWGGDTQYF.

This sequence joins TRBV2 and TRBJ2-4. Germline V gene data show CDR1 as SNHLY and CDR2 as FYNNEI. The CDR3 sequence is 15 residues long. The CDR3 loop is CASSESGLVKNIQYF. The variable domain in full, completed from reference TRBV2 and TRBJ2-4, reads EPEVTQTPSHQVTQMGQEVILRCVPISNHLYFYWYRQILGQKVEFLVSFYNNEISEKSEIFDDQFSVERPDGSNFTLKIRSTKLEDSAMYFCASSESGLVKNIQYFGAGTRLSVL.

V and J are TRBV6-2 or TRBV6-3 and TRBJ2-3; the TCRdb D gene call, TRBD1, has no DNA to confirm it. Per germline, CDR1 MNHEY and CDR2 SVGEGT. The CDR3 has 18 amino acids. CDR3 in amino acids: CASSSRVPGTQSTDTQYF.

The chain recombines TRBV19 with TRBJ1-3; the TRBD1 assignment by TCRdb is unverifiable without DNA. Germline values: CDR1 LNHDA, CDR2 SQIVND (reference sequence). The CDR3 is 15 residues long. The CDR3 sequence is CATRRGTASGNTIYF. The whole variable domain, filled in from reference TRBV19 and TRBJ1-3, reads DGGITQSPKYLFRKEGQNVTLSCEQNLNHDAMYWYRQDPGQGLRLIYYSQIVNDFQKGDIAEGYSVSREKKESFPLTVTSAQKNPTAFYLCATRRGTASGNTIYFGEGSWLTVV.

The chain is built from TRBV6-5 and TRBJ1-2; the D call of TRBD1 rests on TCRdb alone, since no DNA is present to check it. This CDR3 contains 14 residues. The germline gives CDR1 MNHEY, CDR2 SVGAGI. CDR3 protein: CASSFYRENYGYTF.

CDR3 residues: CSARGLAGGRGFF. The rearrangement joins TRBV20-1 to TRBJ2-1; TCRdb designates TRBD2, a call that cannot be tested without DNA. Germline V gives CDR1 DFQATT, CDR2 SNEGSKA (reference sequence). The CDR3 extends over 13 amino acids.

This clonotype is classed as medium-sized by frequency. CDR3 sequence: CSVEETGGRTEAFF. The chain joins TRBV29-1 to TRBJ1-1; TCRdb's D call of TRBD1 is untestable without DNA. This CDR3 region has 14 residues. Germline V lookup: CDR1 SQVTM, CDR2 ANQGSEA.

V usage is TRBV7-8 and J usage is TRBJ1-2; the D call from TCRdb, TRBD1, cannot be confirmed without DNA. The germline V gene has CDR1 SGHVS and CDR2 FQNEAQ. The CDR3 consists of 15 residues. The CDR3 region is CASSWGGTGRYGYTF. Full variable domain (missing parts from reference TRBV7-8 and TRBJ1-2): GAGVSQSPRYKVAKRGQDVALRCDPISGHVSLFWYQQALGQGPEFLTYFQNEAQLDKSGLPSDRFFAERPEGSVSTLKIQRTQQEDSAVYLCASSWGGTGRYGYTFGSGTRLTVV.

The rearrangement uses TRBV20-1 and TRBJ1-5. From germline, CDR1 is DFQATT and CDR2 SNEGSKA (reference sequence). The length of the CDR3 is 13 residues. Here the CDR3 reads CSANLDSNQPQHF.

CDR3 protein: CAISPGQGREQYF. The genes are TRBV10-3 and TRBJ2-7; TCRdb outputs TRBD1, but without DNA this stays unchecked. There are 13 residues in the CDR3. CDR1 and CDR2 (germline): ENHRY, SYGVKD.